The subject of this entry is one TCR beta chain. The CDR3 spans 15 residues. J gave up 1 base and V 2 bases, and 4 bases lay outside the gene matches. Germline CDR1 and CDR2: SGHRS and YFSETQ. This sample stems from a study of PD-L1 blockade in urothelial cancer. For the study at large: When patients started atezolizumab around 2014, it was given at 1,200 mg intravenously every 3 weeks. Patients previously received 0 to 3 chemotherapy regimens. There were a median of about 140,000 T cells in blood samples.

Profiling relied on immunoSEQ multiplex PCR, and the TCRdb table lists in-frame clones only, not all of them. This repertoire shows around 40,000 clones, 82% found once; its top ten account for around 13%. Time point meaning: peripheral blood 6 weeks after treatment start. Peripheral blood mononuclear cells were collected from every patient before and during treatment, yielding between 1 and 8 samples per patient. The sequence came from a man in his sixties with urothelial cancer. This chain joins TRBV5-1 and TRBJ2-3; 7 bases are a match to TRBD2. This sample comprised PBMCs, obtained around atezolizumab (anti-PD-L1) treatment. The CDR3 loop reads CASSFGGRGTDTQYF. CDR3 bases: TGCGCCAGCAGCTTCGGGGGGAGGGGCACAGATACGCAGTATTTT. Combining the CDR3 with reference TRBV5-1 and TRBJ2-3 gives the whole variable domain KAGVTQTPRYLIKTRGQQVTLSCSPISGHRSVSWYQQTPGQGLQFLFEYFSETQRNKGNFPGRFSGRQFSNSRSEMNVSTLELGDSALYLCASSFGGRGTDTQYFGPGTRLTVL.